This TCR beta chain comes out of a study of cytomegalovirus exposure and HLA in healthy donors. Separate from the 666-subject first cohort was the roughly 120-subject validation cohort, to which the donors belonged. The junction had 6 bases not matched to a gene; V was cut back by 0 bases and J by 7 bases. This CDR3 has 14 amino acids. In germline, CDR1 is GTSNPN, CDR2 SVGIG (reference sequence). Findings and limits, study-wide: Researchers catalogued about 160 TCR beta chains as cytomegalovirus-associated. As was reported, the classifier diagnosed cytomegalovirus status with high specificity and sensitivity. Usually a TCR sequence was rare, but some public TCRs were found in many donors.

Libraries were prepared by immunoSEQ multiplex PCR; TCRdb keeps only in-frame clonotypes and omits some of them. Among fewer than 100,000 clones listed, nearly 95% were seen once. As for this clone: Its antigen is not known.

The clonotype was recovered from a woman aged 18-30 years in good health and CMV-seronegative. The chain combines TRBV30 with TRBJ2-5, with 9 bases aligning to TRBD2. The source material was PBMCs. The DNA of the CDR3 is TGTGCCTGGAGTGTAAAAGCGGGGGGCGCGACCCAGTACTTC. Translating it yields CAWSVKAGGATQYF.